This T cell receptor beta chain was profiled in a study of shared clonotypes between healthy human individuals. Across the study: A donor's plate count was three for CD4 naive and three for CD4 memory; CD8 naive had two and CD8 memory one. Study-wide findings and caveats: The naive CD4 repertoires of a handful of donors were compared, and approximately 5% of clonotypes were shared.

Naive CD45RA+ and memory CD45RA-negative subsets were split from CD4+ cells. In the authors' workflow: Junction-only sequences without quality scores were provided by ImmunoSEQ, so filtering was different. This table comes from immunoSEQ multiplex PCR, and its TCRdb copy is limited to in-frame clones, with some not included. The V and J calls and clone size are taken from that table; D and trimming were inferred from the DNA. The sample lists roughly 1,100,000 clones; about 76% were seen once. This clone was seen only once. The antigen remains undetermined. Germline-derived CDR1 and CDR2 are SGHTA and FQGNSA. The CDR3 runs to 16 residues. V lost 1 base and J lost 6, with 16 bases in between.

The clonotype was recovered from a man younger than 35 in good health. The chain recombines TRBV7-2 with TRBJ2-4; no definite D call. The sequencing input was memory CD4+ T cells sorted from blood. Subset: CD45RA-negative fraction. The CDR3 sequence is CASSLEDSNYLNIQYF. In nucleotides, the CDR3 is TGTGCCAGCAGCTTAGAAGATTCCAACTACTTAAACATTCAGTACTTC.